Shown below are 15 T cell receptor beta chains from a single sample sequenced in a study of cytomegalovirus exposure and HLA in healthy donors listed by TCRdb under 2017. Libraries came from the immunoSEQ multiplex PCR assay. A mixture of 60 forward primers for TCR Vbeta segments and 13 reverse primers for TCR Jbeta segments was used in the multiplex PCR. This is the immuneACCESS table as TCRdb keeps it, with only in-frame sequences that have V and J called. A part of the clones is gone; compared with another copy, unresolved V genes explain less than half, and the rest is unexplained. This sample is represented by about 200,000 clones; under 70% of them were singletons. Less than 3% of the sample rests with the top ten. Sequences were obtained from PBMCs. Source of these receptors: a man between 40 and 49 years old in good health and CMV-seropositive.

J is TRBJ2-3 and V is TRBV4-2; a weak D match, TRBD2 (7 bases). Germline assignment: CDR1 LGHNA and CDR2 YNFKEQ. This CDR3 is 16 amino acids long. Trimming took 5 bases from V and 5 from J, leaving 20 bases between them. CDR3 region: CASSSPGGPDEDTQYF. CDR3 sequence (DNA): TGTGCCAGCAGCTCCCCCGGGGGGCCGGATGAAGATACGCAGTATTTT.

This clone was observed a few times. The V call is TRBV6-5, the J call TRBJ2-6; D not resolved. The V and J ends lost 5 bases and 4 bases respectively, with 12 bases between them. The CDR3 is made up of 15 amino acids. Germline V CDR1 and CDR2: MNHEY, SVGAGI. CDR3 region: CASSRRQAGANVLTF. The CDR3 DNA reads TGTGCCAGCAGTCGCCGACAAGCCGGGGCCAACGTCCTGACTTTC.

The chain is built from TRBV7-2 and TRBJ2-3; the D gene is possibly TRBD1 (5 bases). This CDR3 has 16 residues. Trimming took off 4 bases at V and 3 bases at J, with 17 bases between the two ends. Germline V gene lookup returns CDR1 SGHTA and CDR2 FQGNSA. In DNA, the CDR3 is TGTGCCAGCAGCTCTAGAACCAGGGCTACAACAGATACGCAGTATTTT. It encodes CASSSRTRATTDTQYF.

In its sample, this clone was seen a few times. In DNA, the CDR3 is TGTGCCTCCACTGGTCATCCAAACACTGAAGCTTTCTTT. It is translated as CASTGHPNTEAFF. The chain combines TRBV6-1 with TRBJ1-1; no definite D call. The CDR3 sequence is 13 residues long. The V end lost 11 bases, the J end lost 2 bases, and 15 bases lay between the germline ends. The germline V gene encodes CDR1 MNHNS and CDR2 SASEGT.

The V and J genes are TRBV5-1 and TRBJ2-6, with D perhaps matching TRBD1 (5 bases). V was pared by 7 bases and J by 1 base, with 12 bases between. Germline V gives CDR1 SGHRS, CDR2 YFSETQ. This CDR3 region has 15 residues. DNA of the CDR3: TGCGCCAGCGGGCCAGGGATATCTGGGGCCAACGTCCTGACTTTC. It specifies CASGPGISGANVLTF.

V is TRBV9 and J is TRBJ2-4, with 10 bases lining up with TRBD1. The CDR3 loop spans 14 amino acids. Trimming at V came to 4 bases and at J to 6 bases, leaving 4 bases not matched to a gene. The germline V gene encodes CDR1 SGDLS and CDR2 YYNGEE. CDR3 residues: CASSLGQGGNIQYF. CDR3 sequence (DNA): TGTGCCAGCAGCTTAGGACAGGGGGGAAACATTCAGTACTTC.

The chain links TRBV10-3 to TRBJ2-1; 8 bases are a match to TRBD1. The CDR3 has 16 residues. V dropped 3 bases and J dropped 7; count of bases not matched to a gene: 11. The V gene's germline CDR1 is ENHRY and CDR2 SYGVKD. CDR3 amino acids: CAISDLDRGQRNEQFF. In DNA form, the CDR3 reads TGTGCCATCAGTGACTTAGACAGGGGCCAAAGGAATGAGCAGTTCTTC.

This chain connects TRBV9 to TRBJ2-1; the match to TRBD2 covers 12 bases. CDR3 length: 15 amino acids. The germline CDR1 and CDR2 sequences are SGDLS and YYNGEE. V lost 5 bases, J lost 2 bases, and 2 bases stayed unmatched. CDR3: CASSASGGAYNEQFF. The DNA for the CDR3 is TGTGCCAGCAGTGCTAGCGGGGGGGCCTACAATGAGCAGTTCTTC.

The chain couples TRBV11-3 to TRBJ1-2; D call uncertain. The CDR3 runs to 17 residues. CDR1 is SGHNT, CDR2 YENEEA, per germline. With 2 bases removed from V and 0 bases from J, the gap between germline ends came to 16 bases. In DNA, the CDR3 is TGTGCCAGCAGCTTACCACGCCCCGTCCGAGCTAACTATGGCTACACCTTC. Translating it yields CASSLPRPVRANYGYTF.

The chain employs TRBV5-1 and TRBJ2-2, with 9 nucleotides matching TRBD1. Looked up from germline, CDR1 is SGHRS and CDR2 is YFSETQ. There are 16 residues in the CDR3. Trimming removed 2 bases from V and 6 bases from J; junction bases left unmatched: 8. CDR3 sequence reads: CASSLVNRGPAGELFF. In DNA form, the CDR3 reads TGCGCCAGCAGCTTAGTAAACAGGGGGCCGGCCGGGGAGCTGTTTTTT.

Only a few counts were recorded for this clone. The chain links TRBV6-1 to TRBJ2-7, with TRBD2 as a possible D gene (7 bases). The CDR3 consists of 16 residues. CDR1 is MNHNS, CDR2 SASEGT, per germline. V was shortened by 0 bases and J by 7 bases, with 19 bases between the two germline ends. The CDR3 sequence: CASSEARGGPRGEQYF. The CDR3 bases are TGTGCCAGCAGTGAAGCTCGCGGGGGCCCACGAGGTGAGCAGTACTTC.

The chain is built from TRBV19 and TRBJ1-2; 9 nucleotides align to TRBD1. Germline-derived CDR1 and CDR2 are LNHDA and SQIVND (reference sequence). CDR3 length: 16 residues. The trim removed 5 bases at V and 3 bases at J, leaving 10 bases unmatched. CDR3 sequence reads: CASSAGTGGWYYGYTF. The CDR3 bases are TGTGCCAGTAGTGCGGGAACAGGGGGCTGGTACTATGGCTACACCTTC. The full variable domain, in which reference TRBV19 and TRBJ1-2 provide the parts outside the CDR3, is DGGITQSPKYLFRKEGQNVTLSCEQNLNHDAMYWYRQDPGQGLRLIYYSQIVNDFQKGDIAEGYSVSREKKESFPLTVTSAQKNPTAFYLCASSAGTGGWYYGYTFGSGTRLTVV.

This clone was seen a few times. V gene TRBV18 combines with J gene TRBJ1-2; tentatively, D is TRBD1 (6 bases). V was shortened by 3 bases and J by 2 bases, with 13 bases between the two germline ends. The CDR3 has 15 amino acids. Germline V CDR1 and CDR2: KGHSH, LQKENI. The CDR3 DNA sequence: TGTGCCAGCTCACCTCCGGGACAATCCAACTATGGCTACACCTTC. It encodes CASSPPGQSNYGYTF.

The chain combines TRBV6-1 with TRBJ1-5; 10 bases are shared with TRBD1. Unmatched junction bases numbered 2, after V lost 10 bases and J lost 5 bases. Germline V lookup: CDR1 MNHNS, CDR2 SASEGT. The CDR3 is 12 residues long. The DNA for the CDR3 is TGTGCCATCGGGACAGGGGATCAGCCCCAGCATTTT. Protein: CAIGTGDQPQHF.

Here the CDR3 reads CASSLGVSGEVYEQYF. The CDR3 bases are TGCGCCAGCAGCTTGGGAGTGAGCGGAGAAGTTTACGAGCAGTACTTC. The chain couples TRBV5-1 to TRBJ2-7; maybe TRBD2 (5 bases). CDR1 and CDR2 from the germline V gene are SGHRS and YFSETQ. The V end was cut by 0 bases, the J end by 4 bases, with 17 bases between. The CDR3 is 16 residues long.